Below are 27 T cell receptor beta chains sequenced from a single sample in a study of blood T cell repertoires in COVID-19. TCRdb keeps only in-frame clones here, not all; method: immunoSEQ multiplex PCR. The sample lists some 300,000 clones; about nine tenths were seen once. Source material: peripheral blood. All receptors come from a young man with active or convalescent COVID-19.

The chain recombines TRBV6-1 with TRBJ1-6, with D unresolved. The V and J ends lost 3 bases and 9 bases respectively, with 9 bases between them. The CDR3 is made up of 13 amino acids. The V gene's germline CDR1 is MNHNS and CDR2 SASEGT. The CDR3: CASSDDLASPLHF. CDR3 sequence (DNA): TGTGCCAGCAGTGACGACTTGGCTTCACCCCTCCACTTT.

This chain connects TRBV3-1 (or the pseudogene TRBV3-2) to TRBJ2-7; tentative D call: TRBD2 (6 bases). The V gene lost 1 base and the J gene lost 2 bases, with 18 bases spanning the gap. This CDR3 region has 17 residues. Germline lookup yields CDR1 LGHDT and CDR2 YNNKEL (reference sequence). CDR3 sequence (DNA): TGTGCCAGCAGCCAAGGAACTAGAATAGGAGGGGCCTACGAGCAGTACTTC. Translation gives CASSQGTRIGGAYEQYF.

The chain links TRBV4-1 to TRBJ2-3; 7 bases are a match to TRBD2. Germline V gives CDR1 MGHRA, CDR2 YSYEKL. Trimming at V came to 2 bases and at J to 8 bases, leaving 13 bases not matched to a gene. The CDR3 has 16 residues. CDR3 bases: TGCGCCAGCAGCCAACCCCGGGAGGACGGGAAGGGTACGCAGTATTTT. It codes for CASSQPREDGKGTQYF.

This clone has more than one count but fewer than ten. The chain combines TRBV18 with TRBJ2-7; D not resolved. Germline V gene lookup returns CDR1 KGHSH and CDR2 LQKENI. Deletions cut 2 bases from V and 2 bases from J, with 13 bases between. This CDR3 has 15 amino acids. CDR3 residues: CASSPGLDVTYEQYF. CDR3 nucleotide sequence: TGTGCCAGCTCACCAGGTCTAGACGTCACCTACGAGCAGTACTTC.

The chain combines TRBV28 with TRBJ2-2; 9 positions agree with TRBD1. This CDR3 contains 15 residues. Germline V gives CDR1 MDHEN, CDR2 SYDVKM. V lost 6 bases, J lost 9 bases, and 11 bases stayed unmatched. The CDR3 region has the DNA TGTGCCAGCAGCACGGACAGGGGACCTGGTCGGGAGCTGTTTTTT. As protein: CASSTDRGPGRELFF. Drawing the rest from reference TRBV28 and TRBJ2-2, the complete variable domain is DVKVTQSSRYLVKRTGEKVFLECVQDMDHENMFWYRQDPGLGLRLIYFSYDVKMKEKGDIPEGYSVSREKKERFSLILESASTNQTSMYLCASSTDRGPGRELFFGEGSRLTVL.

The chain is built from TRBV28 and TRBJ2-7; 10 bases line up with TRBD2. The CDR3 runs 14 residues. Germline V gene sequence: CDR1 MDHEN, CDR2 SYDVKM. The junction had 8 bases not matched to a gene; V was cut back by 6 bases and J by 6 bases. CDR3 DNA: TGTGCCAGCAGGCCCCCGGGACTAGCGAGCGAGCAGTACTTC. Protein: CASRPPGLASEQYF.

The V call is TRBV2, the J call TRBJ2-5, with D perhaps TRBD1 (6 bases). The CDR3 contains 14 residues. Trimming removed 5 bases at V and 4 bases at J, with 14 bases between. CDR1 and CDR2 (germline): SNHLY, FYNNEI. Here the CDR3 reads CASSSQGFGETQYF. CDR3 DNA sequence: TGTGCCAGCAGTTCACAGGGCTTCGGAGAGACCCAGTACTTC.

This clone showed up just a few times. The gene calls are TRBV10-3 and TRBJ1-2; 10 bases align to TRBD1. This CDR3 is built from 14 residues. V lost 3 bases to trimming and J lost 7 bases; unmatched junction nucleotides: 5. Germline values: CDR1 ENHRY, CDR2 SYGVKD. The DNA of the CDR3 is TGTGCCATCAGTGAATTAGACAGGGGGCCTGGCTACACCTTC. Translated, it gives CAISELDRGPGYTF.

This sequence joins TRBV12-3 or TRBV12-4 and TRBJ2-2; tentative D call: TRBD2 (6 bases). The CDR3 totals 13 residues. Trimming left V 6 bases short and J 1 base short, with 6 bases between. CDR3 amino acids: CASRGLNTGELFF. CDR3 DNA: TGTGCCAGCAGGGGACTGAACACCGGGGAGCTGTTTTTT.

V usage is TRBV19 and J usage is TRBJ2-7; D is perhaps TRBD2 (6 bases). Germline V gene lookup returns CDR1 LNHDA and CDR2 SQIVND (reference sequence). The CDR3 runs to 14 residues. The V and J ends lost 3 bases and 3 bases respectively, with 12 bases between them. The CDR3 DNA sequence: TGTGCCAGTAGTATCCGAGGCGGGATCTACGAGCAGTACTTC. This encodes CASSIRGGIYEQYF.

The V call is TRBV18, the J call TRBJ2-7; 9 bases are shared with TRBD1. Per germline, CDR1 KGHSH and CDR2 LQKENI. J lost 3 bases, V lost 5 bases, and 11 bases had no gene match. There are 16 residues in the CDR3. The CDR3 loop is CASSLTGTGSIYEQYF. The CDR3 DNA sequence: TGTGCCAGCTCATTAACCGGGACAGGGAGCATCTACGAGCAGTACTTC.

This chain links TRBV6-5 with TRBJ2-3, with 12 bases identical to TRBD2. V was clipped by 9 bases and J by 4 bases; unmatched bases: 8. The germline V gene encodes CDR1 MNHEY and CDR2 SVGAGI. This CDR3 contains 15 residues. CDR3: CASKTSGSLADTQYF. The DNA for the CDR3 is TGTGCCAGTAAGACTAGCGGGAGTCTAGCAGATACGCAGTATTTT.

The J gene is TRBJ1-2, the V gene TRBV18; 7 bases line up with TRBD1. Germline V gene data show CDR1 as KGHSH and CDR2 as LQKENI. The V segment lost 4 bases and the J segment 6 bases; nucleotides outside the gene matches: 5. The CDR3 extends over 13 amino acids. The CDR3 region is CASSRTGLDGYTF. CDR3 nucleotide sequence: TGTGCCAGCTCACGGACAGGATTGGATGGCTACACCTTC.

The J gene is TRBJ2-3, the V gene TRBV15; 9 bases are shared with TRBD2. The germline CDR1 and CDR2 sequences are LNHNV and YYDKDF (reference sequence). With 1 base clipped from V and 6 bases from J, the junction kept 11 bases outside the gene matches. This CDR3 contains 17 residues. CDR3 sequence reads: CATSRVQGGGVTDTQYF. In DNA, the CDR3 is TGTGCCACCAGCAGAGTTCAAGGCGGGGGGGTAACGGATACGCAGTATTTT. Full variable domain (remainder filled in from reference TRBV15 and TRBJ2-3): DAMVIQNPRYQVTQFGKPVTLSCSQTLNHNVMYWYQQKSSQAPKLLFHYYDKDFNNEADTPDNFQSRRPNTSFCFLDIRSPGLGDTAMYLCATSRVQGGGVTDTQYFGPGTRLTVL.

The rearrangement links TRBV28 to TRBJ2-4; TRBD2 agrees at 11 bases. V shed 4 bases, J shed 0 bases, and the junction held 8 bases outside the gene matches. This CDR3 has 18 residues. The germline CDR1 and CDR2 sequences are MDHEN and SYDVKM. The CDR3 spells CASSSGTSGRLAKNIQYF. CDR3 nucleotide sequence: TGTGCCAGCAGTTCCGGGACTAGCGGAAGACTAGCCAAAAACATTCAGTACTTC.

This clone was detected ten times or more. The chain links TRBV6-5 to TRBJ2-7; D is ambiguous. V lost 8 bases and J lost 1, with 6 bases in between. CDR3 length: 11 amino acids. Germline CDR1 is MNHEY and CDR2 is SVGAGI. CDR3 amino acids: CASLQSYEQYF. Here the CDR3 DNA reads TGTGCCAGCCTGCAGTCCTACGAGCAGTACTTC.

This chain uses TRBV5-6 with TRBJ1-1; no firm D call. V lost 0 bases and J lost 2, with 17 bases in between. The CDR3 length is 17 residues. CDR1 and CDR2 from the germline V gene are SGHDT and YYEEEE. The CDR3 DNA sequence: TGTGCCAGCAGCTTGGGCGCGACGCCGAGGAGAAACACTGAAGCTTTCTTT. Encoded protein: CASSLGATPRRNTEAFF. The full variable domain, completed using reference TRBV5-6 and TRBJ1-1, is DAGVTQSPTHLIKTRGQQVTLRCSPKSGHDTVSWYQQALGQGPQFIFQYYEEEERQRGNFPDRFSGHQFPNYSSELNVNALLLGDSALYLCASSLGATPRRNTEAFFGQGTRLTVV.

This sequence joins TRBV19 and TRBJ2-6; 9 nucleotides agree with TRBD1. The CDR3 has 18 amino acids. J gave up 0 bases and V 4 bases, and 7 bases lay outside the gene matches. CDR1 and CDR2 (germline): LNHDA, SQIVND (reference sequence). CDR3 nucleotides: TGTGCCAGTAGTACCACCGGGACAGGGAGCTCTGGGGCCAACGTCCTGACTTTC. Translated: CASSTTGTGSSGANVLTF.

The chain employs TRBV24-1 and TRBJ1-5; 9 bases align to TRBD1. The V and J ends lost 4 bases and 5 bases, in that order; junction bases with no gene match: 14. The CDR3 runs 18 residues. Germline loops: CDR1 KGHDR, CDR2 SFDVKD. This chain's CDR3 is CATSEHTGGDRWDQPQHF. CDR3 DNA sequence: TGTGCCACCAGTGAACACACAGGGGGCGATAGGTGGGATCAGCCCCAGCATTTT.

This clone has just one count. The V call is TRBV18, the J call TRBJ1-6; D is unclear. Germline V lookup: CDR1 KGHSH, CDR2 LQKENI. V lost 7 bases and J lost 7, with 11 bases in between. This CDR3 is built from 13 residues. The chain's CDR3 is CASFQELNSPLHF. The CDR3 region has the DNA TGTGCCAGCTTCCAGGAATTGAATTCACCCCTCCACTTT.

This clone was recorded only once. DNA for the CDR3: TGTGCCAGCAGCTTAAGGAGAGGGACTGAAGCTTTCTTT. It specifies CASSLRRGTEAFF. The genes are TRBV7-3 and TRBJ1-1; D not certain. Germline CDR1 and CDR2: SGHTA and FQGTGA. The V gene lost 1 base and the J gene lost 5 bases, with 8 bases spanning the gap. This CDR3 has 13 residues.

The rearrangement uses TRBV19 and TRBJ1-1; the D gene is possibly TRBD1 (6 bases). Germline CDR1 and CDR2: LNHDA and SQIVND (reference sequence). With 5 bases removed from V and 7 bases from J, the gap between germline ends came to 20 bases. The CDR3 length is 15 residues. CDR3 nucleotides: TGTGCCAGTAGTTCTCACAGGGCTTCCCATGATGAAGCTTTCTTT. Translating it yields CASSSHRASHDEAFF.

This rearrangement joins TRBV3-1 (or the pseudogene TRBV3-2) to TRBJ2-1; 7 nucleotides align to TRBD2. CDR3 length equals 15 residues. The J segment lost 10 bases and the V segment lost 1 base, leaving 10 bases of the junction unmatched. Germline V gives CDR1 LGHDT, CDR2 YNNKEL (reference sequence). CDR3 region: CASSQGQLAVSEQFF. The CDR3 DNA reads TGTGCCAGCAGCCAAGGGCAGCTAGCGGTCAGCGAGCAGTTCTTC.

The chain employs TRBV10-2 and TRBJ2-7, with TRBD2 matching over 7 bases. Germline CDR1 and CDR2: WSHSY and SAAADI. The CDR3 contains 15 residues. J was trimmed by 2 bases and V by 6 bases; bases with no gene match: 10. CDR3 in amino acids: CASSPGGSLAYEQYF. In nucleotides, the CDR3 is TGCGCCAGCAGCCCCGGCGGGAGTTTAGCCTACGAGCAGTACTTC.

The rearrangement uses TRBV21-1 and TRBJ1-1; the table's D call of TRBD1 was not tested on the DNA. TRBV21-1 constitutes a pseudogene. There are 19 residues in the CDR3. DNA for the CDR3: TGTGCCAGCAGCAAGGGCCCAGCGAACGGTTCAGGGTCGGACACTGAAGCTTTCTTT. This translates into CASSKGPANGSGSDTEAFF.

The rearrangement joins TRBV6-1 to TRBJ2-3; 8 bases fit TRBD1. Germline CDR1 is MNHNS and CDR2 is SASEGT. Trimming at V came to 5 bases and at J to 0 bases, leaving 1 base not matched to a gene. The CDR3 sequence is 14 residues long. The CDR3 loop reads CASSQGASTDTQYF. DNA for the CDR3: TGTGCCAGCAGTCAGGGGGCTAGCACAGATACGCAGTATTTT.

This chain links TRBV28 with TRBJ1-1; D is unresolved. In germline, CDR1 is MDHEN, CDR2 SYDVKM. V lost 4 bases to trimming and J lost 3 bases, with 15 bases between them. The CDR3 totals 15 residues. Here the CDR3 DNA reads TGTGCCAGCAGTTCCCTAGGACGGGGTTACACTGAAGCTTTCTTT. As protein: CASSSLGRGYTEAFF.